This entry lists 28 T cell receptor beta chains sequenced from one sample in a study of T cells after somatic rescue of genetic block. Repertoires were generated with immunoSEQ multiplex PCR, while TCRdb's copy carries only in-frame clones and drops some. The sample includes about 67,000 clones, 92% of them seen just once. Sequenced: peripheral blood mononuclear cells (PBMCs). Receptor source: a man aged 35-49 years.

This chain joins TRBV27 and TRBJ1-6, with D maybe TRBD1 (5 bases). V lost 3 bases to trimming and J lost 9 bases, with 15 bases between them. This CDR3 contains 15 residues. Germline V gene sequence: CDR1 MNHEY, CDR2 SMNVEV (reference sequence). The CDR3 nucleotides read TGTGCCAGCAGTTTTGGCCGGGACGGGGGTTCACCCCTCCACTTT. Protein sequence: CASSFGRDGGSPLHF.

This clone was observed once. This chain uses TRBV2 with TRBJ1-1, with D possibly TRBD1 on 5 matching bases. The CDR3 runs to 14 residues. The germline gives CDR1 SNHLY, CDR2 FYNNEI. Trimming removed 3 bases from V and 1 base from J, with 9 bases in between. This CDR3 reads CASSEATENTEAFF. CDR3 DNA: TGTGCCAGCAGTGAGGCGACAGAGAACACTGAAGCTTTCTTT.

The V and J genes are TRBV5-1 and TRBJ1-2, with a tentative D call TRBD1 (6 bases). The ends were cut back, 4 bases at V and 7 bases at J, with 14 bases in the middle. CDR3 length: 13 residues. Germline V gene data show CDR1 as SGHRS and CDR2 as YFSETQ. The CDR3 protein is CASSIETGAGYTF. The CDR3, as DNA: TGCGCCAGCAGCATAGAGACAGGCGCTGGCTACACCTTC.

The rearrangement links TRBV19 to TRBJ2-7, with no clear D. The CDR3 extends over 15 amino acids. Per the germline V gene, CDR1 is LNHDA and CDR2 is SQIVND (reference sequence). Trimming pared 2 bases from V and 3 bases from J, leaving 14 bases between. CDR3 sequence: CASSISPTSGYEQYF. DNA of the CDR3: TGTGCCAGTAGTATAAGCCCCACTTCGGGCTACGAGCAGTACTTC.

V gene TRBV18 combines with J gene TRBJ1-2; perhaps TRBD1 as D (5 bases). This CDR3 has 13 amino acids. V was shortened by 3 bases and J by 8 bases, with 13 bases between the two germline ends. Germline values: CDR1 KGHSH, CDR2 LQKENI. The CDR3 bases are TGTGCCAGCTCACCGGGGGGGATAGGAGGCTACACCTTC. Its protein product is CASSPGGIGGYTF.

This chain's CDR3 is CASSFEAGADTQYF. The CDR3 DNA reads TGTGCCAGCAGCTTTGAGGCAGGGGCAGATACGCAGTATTTT. The rearrangement joins TRBV7-9 to TRBJ2-3; D may be TRBD1 (6 bases). CDR3 size: 14 residues. CDR1 and CDR2 (germline): SEHNR, FQNEAQ (reference sequence). Trimming took off 3 bases at V and 4 bases at J, with 11 bases between the two ends.

The chain carries TRBV15 and TRBJ2-5; D ambiguous. V was pared by 5 bases and J by 2 bases, with 18 bases between. The CDR3 spans 16 residues. Germline V lookup: CDR1 LNHNV, CDR2 YYDKDF (reference sequence). CDR3 residues: CATSPGSRANQETQYF. Here the CDR3 DNA reads TGTGCCACCAGCCCCGGTTCTCGAGCAAATCAAGAGACCCAGTACTTC.

The chain uses TRBV7-2 and TRBJ2-2, with 8 bases lining up with TRBD1. This CDR3 has 15 residues. V trimming: 7 bases; J trimming: 4 bases; junction bases outside the gene matches: 8. Germline V lookup: CDR1 SGHTA, CDR2 FQGNSA. This CDR3 reads CASTRTGIFTGELFF. CDR3 nucleotide sequence: TGTGCCAGCACCCGGACAGGGATTTTCACCGGGGAGCTGTTTTTT.

The CDR3 DNA is TGTGCCAGCAGTTACTCCCCTAGAGGAGAGACCCAGTACTTC. Encoded protein: CASSYSPRGETQYF. The chain has TRBV6-6 and TRBJ2-5, with no clear D. Germline V gene sequence: CDR1 MNHNY, CDR2 SVGAGI (reference sequence). The CDR3 covers 14 residues. V shed 0 bases and J shed 4 bases, with 9 bases lying between them.

The J gene is TRBJ1-1, the V gene TRBV18; 7 bases fit TRBD1. The CDR3 consists of 15 residues. Trimming at V came to 1 base and at J to 3 bases, leaving 5 bases not matched to a gene. CDR1 KGHSH and CDR2 LQKENI come from the germline V gene. The CDR3 loop is CASSPQGARDTEAFF. As DNA, the CDR3 is TGTGCCAGCTCACCACAGGGGGCCCGGGACACTGAAGCTTTCTTT.

This sequence joins TRBV10-1 and TRBJ2-2, with D unresolved. This CDR3 has 15 residues. Deletions cut 4 bases from V and 4 bases from J, with 13 bases between. Germline V gene sequence: CDR1 WNHNN, CDR2 SYGVQD (reference sequence). As DNA, the CDR3 is TGCGCCAGCAGTGCGTCCAGCCCCACCACCGGGGAGCTGTTTTTT. Translation: CASSASSPTTGELFF.

This clone was seen only a few times. V is TRBV12-5 and J is TRBJ2-5; 11 bases are a match to TRBD2. This CDR3 is 13 amino acids long. The J segment lost 5 bases and the V segment lost 6 bases, leaving 2 bases of the junction unmatched. Germline CDR1 is LGHNT and CDR2 is FRNRAP. Written as DNA, the CDR3 is TGTGCTAGTGGGCCTAGCGGGGGGGAGACCCAGTACTTC. This codes for CASGPSGGETQYF.

The chain links TRBV5-4 to TRBJ1-2; D is unclear. The CDR3 totals 16 residues. Trimming stripped 0 bases from V and 3 bases from J, with 15 bases between. Germline CDR1 is SGHNT and CDR2 is YYREEE (reference sequence). The CDR3 protein is CASSLGGGGEYYGYTF. In nucleotides, the CDR3 is TGTGCCAGCAGCTTGGGCGGTGGTGGGGAGTACTATGGCTACACCTTC.

In nucleotides, the CDR3 is TGTGCCAGCTCCGAGACTATCCAAGAGACCCAGTACTTC. Amino acid sequence: CASSETIQETQYF. This chain uses TRBV18 with TRBJ2-5; the D gene is possibly TRBD2 (5 bases). V was trimmed by 6 bases and J by 1 base, leaving 9 bases between them. The CDR3 has 13 residues. The germline V gene encodes CDR1 KGHSH and CDR2 LQKENI.

V gene TRBV7-2 combines with J gene TRBJ2-1, with 7 bases lining up with TRBD1. With 1 base clipped from V and 7 bases from J, the junction kept 4 bases outside the gene matches. CDR1 is SGHTA, CDR2 FQGNSA, per germline. This CDR3 contains 14 residues. CDR3 coding DNA: TGTGCCAGCAGCTTAGGAGGACAGGCGAATGAGCAGTTCTTC. Translating gives CASSLGGQANEQFF.

V gene TRBV11-2 combines with J gene TRBJ2-1; TRBD2 matches 13 bases. Germline CDR1 SGHAT, CDR2 FQNNGV. After removal of 1 base from V and 3 bases from J, the junction contained 9 bases not matched to a gene. The CDR3 consists of 19 residues. The CDR3 region is CASSLGTSGGVGGYNEQFF. The CDR3, as DNA: TGTGCCAGCAGCTTAGGGACTAGCGGGGGTGTGGGAGGCTACAATGAGCAGTTCTTC.

The chain couples TRBV10-1 to TRBJ2-1, with D unresolved. V lost 3 bases and J 5 bases, leaving 8 bases between the germline ends. This CDR3 comprises 13 residues. In germline, CDR1 is WNHNN, CDR2 SYGVQD (reference sequence). CDR3 in amino acids: CASSDRRDNEQFF. The CDR3 DNA sequence: TGCGCCAGCAGTGACAGGCGAGACAATGAGCAGTTCTTC.

J is TRBJ2-2 and V is TRBV11-2, with 7 bases aligning to TRBD1. The length of the CDR3 is 14 residues. V lost 0 bases to trimming and J lost 6 bases; unmatched junction nucleotides: 1. CDR1 and CDR2 (germline): SGHAT, FQNNGV. CDR3 sequence reads: CASSLDGTAGELFF. The CDR3 coding sequence is TGTGCCAGCAGCTTAGATGGGACAGCCGGGGAGCTGTTTTTT. Full variable domain (remainder filled in from reference TRBV11-2 and TRBJ2-2): EAGVAQSPRYKIIEKRQSVAFWCNPISGHATLYWYQQILGQGPKLLIQFQNNGVVDDSQLPKDRFSAERLKGVDSTLKIQPAKLEDSAVYLCASSLDGTAGELFFGEGSRLTVL.

V is TRBV2 and J is TRBJ1-5, with D uncertain. This CDR3 has 15 residues. The V and J ends lost 4 bases and 0 bases respectively, with 10 bases between them. CDR1 is SNHLY, CDR2 FYNNEI, per germline. In DNA, the CDR3 is TGTGCCAGCAGTGGTTCCGTTAATAGCAATCAGCCCCAGCATTTT. This gives the protein CASSGSVNSNQPQHF.

In this sample, this clone turned up once. The chain links TRBV19 to TRBJ2-7; the match to TRBD1 covers 7 bases. This CDR3 spans 14 amino acids. The V segment lost 2 bases and the J segment 2 bases; nucleotides outside the gene matches: 3. Germline V gene lookup returns CDR1 LNHDA and CDR2 SQIVND (reference sequence). The CDR3 protein is CASSIPGQPYEQYF. The CDR3 nucleotides are TGTGCCAGTAGTATACCGGGACAGCCCTACGAGCAGTACTTC.

This chain connects TRBV4-1 to TRBJ1-6, with 10 bases identical to TRBD1. The CDR3 loop spans 16 amino acids. V shed 1 base, J shed 7 bases, and the junction held 4 bases outside the gene matches. CDR1 and CDR2 from the germline V gene are MGHRA and YSYEKL. CDR3 nucleotide sequence: TGCGCCAGCAGCCAAGCGGGACAGGGGAAGAATTCACCCCTCCACTTT. Its translation is CASSQAGQGKNSPLHF.

The V gene is TRBV7-9, the J gene TRBJ2-4, with D possibly being TRBD1 (6 bases). Looked up from germline, CDR1 is SEHNR and CDR2 is FQNEAQ (reference sequence). The CDR3 has 18 residues. Trimming took off 1 base at V and 0 bases at J, with 16 bases between the two ends. The CDR3 here is CASSLGKGSGVAKNIQYF. For the CDR3, the DNA is TGTGCCAGCAGCTTAGGAAAGGGATCAGGGGTAGCCAAAAACATTCAGTACTTC.

The chain is built from TRBV5-8 and TRBJ2-4; TRBD1 aligns across 9 bases. V shed 4 bases and J 8 bases; nucleotides not matched to a gene: 7. This CDR3 has 14 residues. Germline V gene lookup returns CDR1 SGHTS and CDR2 YDEGEE. The CDR3 is CASSRRTGEDIQYF. As DNA, the CDR3 is TGTGCCAGCAGCCGAAGGACAGGGGAGGACATTCAGTACTTC.

The chain is built from TRBV28 and TRBJ1-6; D is perhaps TRBD1 (5 bases). The CDR3 consists of 13 residues. The germline gives CDR1 MDHEN, CDR2 SYDVKM. Trimming shortened V by 11 bases and J by 8 bases, and 16 bases separated the two germline ends. This CDR3 reads CAGAREMDSPLHF. The CDR3 nucleotides are TGTGCCGGGGCGAGGGAAATGGATTCACCCCTCCACTTT.

The chain employs TRBV19 and TRBJ1-1; unclear D gene. Trimming removed 1 base from V and 5 bases from J, with 8 bases in between. The CDR3 has 13 amino acids. Germline loops: CDR1 LNHDA, CDR2 SQIVND (reference sequence). CDR3 region: CASSIGVGTEAFF. The DNA for the CDR3 is TGTGCCAGTAGTATAGGCGTTGGGACTGAAGCTTTCTTT.

Judged by abundance, this clone is medium-sized (0.01 to 0.1%). The J gene is TRBJ1-1, the V gene TRBV7-9, with D unresolved. Trimming removed 4 bases from V and 12 bases from J, with 21 bases in between. The V gene's germline CDR1 is SEHNR and CDR2 FQNEAQ (reference sequence). The CDR3 is 14 residues long. The CDR3 sequence: CASSSLGGLFQTFF. CDR3 in DNA: TGTGCCAGCAGCTCCCTAGGTGGGTTGTTTCAAACTTTCTTT.

This clone was found a few times. The V call is TRBV5-5, the J call TRBJ2-2; D unresolved. The CDR3 totals 12 residues. The V end was cut by 2 bases, the J end by 7 bases, with 6 bases between. The germline V gene has CDR1 SGHKS and CDR2 YYEKEE (reference sequence). The CDR3 loop reads CASSFNNGELFF. CDR3 nucleotide sequence: TGTGCCAGCAGCTTTAATAACGGGGAGCTGTTTTTT.

The V gene is TRBV7-9, the J gene TRBJ2-3; D is unclear. The ends were cut back, 1 base at V and 9 bases at J, with 8 bases in the middle. The CDR3 sequence is 12 residues long. The germline V gene has CDR1 SEHNR and CDR2 FQNEAQ (reference sequence). CDR3: CASSLDGWTQYF. CDR3 coding DNA: TGTGCCAGCAGCTTAGACGGATGGACGCAGTATTTT.